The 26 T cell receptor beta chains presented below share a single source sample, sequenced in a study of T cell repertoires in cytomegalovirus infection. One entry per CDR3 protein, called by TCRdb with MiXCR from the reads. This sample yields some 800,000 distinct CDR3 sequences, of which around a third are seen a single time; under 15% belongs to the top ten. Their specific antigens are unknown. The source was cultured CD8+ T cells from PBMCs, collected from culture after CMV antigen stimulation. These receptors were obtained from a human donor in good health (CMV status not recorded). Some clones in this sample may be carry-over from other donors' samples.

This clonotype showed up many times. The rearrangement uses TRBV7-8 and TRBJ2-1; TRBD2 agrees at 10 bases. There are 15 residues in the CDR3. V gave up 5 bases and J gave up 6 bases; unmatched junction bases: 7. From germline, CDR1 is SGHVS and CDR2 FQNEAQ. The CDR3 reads CASSTRTSGINEQFF. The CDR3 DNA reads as TGTGCCAGCAGCACTCGGACTAGCGGTATCAATGAGCAGTTCTTC. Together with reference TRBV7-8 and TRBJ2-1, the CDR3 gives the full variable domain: GAGVSQSPRYKVAKRGQDVALRCDPISGHVSLFWYQQALGQGPEFLTYFQNEAQLDKSGLPSDRFFAERPEGSVSTLKIQRTQQEDSAVYLCASSTRTSGINEQFFGPGTRLTVL.

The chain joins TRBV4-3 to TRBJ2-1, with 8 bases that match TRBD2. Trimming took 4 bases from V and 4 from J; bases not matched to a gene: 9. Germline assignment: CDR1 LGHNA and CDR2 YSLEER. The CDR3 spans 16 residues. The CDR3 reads CASSRSLEREYNEQFF. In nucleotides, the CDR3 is TGCGCCAGCAGCCGCAGTTTAGAGCGGGAGTACAATGAGCAGTTCTTC.

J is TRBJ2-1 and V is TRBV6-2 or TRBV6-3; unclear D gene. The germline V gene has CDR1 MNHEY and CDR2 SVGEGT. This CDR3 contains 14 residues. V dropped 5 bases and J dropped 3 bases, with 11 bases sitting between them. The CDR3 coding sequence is TGTGCCAGCAGTCCCCTTCCCAGCTACAATGAGCAGTTCTTC. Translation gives CASSPLPSYNEQFF.

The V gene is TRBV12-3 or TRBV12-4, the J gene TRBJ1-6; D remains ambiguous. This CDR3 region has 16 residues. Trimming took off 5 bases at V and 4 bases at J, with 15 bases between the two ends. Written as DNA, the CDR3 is TGTGCCAGCAGTACGAGCATGGACGGATATAATTCACCCCTCCACTTT. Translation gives CASSTSMDGYNSPLHF.

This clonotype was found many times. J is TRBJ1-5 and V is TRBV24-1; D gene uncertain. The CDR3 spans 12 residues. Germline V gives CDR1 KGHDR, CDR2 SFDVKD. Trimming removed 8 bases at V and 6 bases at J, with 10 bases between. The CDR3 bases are TGTGCCACCAACGGGGTGGCTCAGCCCCAGCATTTT. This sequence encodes CATNGVAQPQHF.

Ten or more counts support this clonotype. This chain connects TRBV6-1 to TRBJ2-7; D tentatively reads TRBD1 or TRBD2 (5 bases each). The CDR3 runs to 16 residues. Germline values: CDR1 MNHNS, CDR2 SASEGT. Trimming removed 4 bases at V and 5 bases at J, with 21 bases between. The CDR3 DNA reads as TGTGCCAGCAGTGGCACCGGGACCTATACCAACCACGAGCAGTACTTC. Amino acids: CASSGTGTYTNHEQYF.

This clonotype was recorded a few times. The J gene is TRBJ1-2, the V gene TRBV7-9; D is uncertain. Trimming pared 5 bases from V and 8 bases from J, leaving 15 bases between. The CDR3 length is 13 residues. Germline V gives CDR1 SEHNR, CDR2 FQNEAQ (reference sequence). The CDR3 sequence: CASSALSSGGYTF. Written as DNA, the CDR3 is TGTGCCAGCAGCGCATTATCTTCGGGGGGCTACACCTTC.

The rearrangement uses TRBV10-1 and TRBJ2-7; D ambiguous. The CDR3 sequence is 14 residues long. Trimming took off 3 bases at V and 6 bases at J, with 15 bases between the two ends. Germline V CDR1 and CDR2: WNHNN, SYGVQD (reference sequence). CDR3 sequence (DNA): TGCGCCAGCAGTGAAGGTTCCATGTGGGGCGAGCAGTACTTC. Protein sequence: CASSEGSMWGEQYF.

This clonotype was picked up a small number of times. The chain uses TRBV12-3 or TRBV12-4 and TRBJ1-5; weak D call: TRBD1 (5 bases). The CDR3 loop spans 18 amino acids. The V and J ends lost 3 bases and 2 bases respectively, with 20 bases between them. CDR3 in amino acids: CASSFFVRNRGGNQPQHF. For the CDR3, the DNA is TGTGCCAGCAGTTTTTTTGTCCGAAATAGGGGTGGCAATCAGCCCCAGCATTTT.

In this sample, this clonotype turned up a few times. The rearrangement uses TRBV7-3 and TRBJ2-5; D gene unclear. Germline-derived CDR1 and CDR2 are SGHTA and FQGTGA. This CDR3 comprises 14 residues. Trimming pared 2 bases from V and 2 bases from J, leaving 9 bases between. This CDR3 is CASSLGLGQETQYF. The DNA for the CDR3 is TGTGCCAGCAGCTTAGGGCTAGGGCAAGAGACCCAGTACTTC.

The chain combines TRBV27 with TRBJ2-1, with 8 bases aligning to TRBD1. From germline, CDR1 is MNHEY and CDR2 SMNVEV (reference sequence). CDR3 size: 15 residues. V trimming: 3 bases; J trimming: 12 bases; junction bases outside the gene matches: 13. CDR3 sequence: CASSFESTGVDVQFF. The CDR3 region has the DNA TGTGCCAGCAGTTTTGAATCGACAGGGGTGGATGTGCAGTTCTTC.

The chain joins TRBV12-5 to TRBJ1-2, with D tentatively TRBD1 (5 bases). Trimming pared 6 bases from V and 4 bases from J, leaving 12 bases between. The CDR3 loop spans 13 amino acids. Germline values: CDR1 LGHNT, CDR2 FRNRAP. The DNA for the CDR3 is TGTGCTAGTGGCATACAGGCCCGCTATGGCTACACCTTC. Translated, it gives CASGIQARYGYTF. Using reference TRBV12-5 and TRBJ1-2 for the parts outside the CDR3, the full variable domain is DARVTQTPRHKVTEMGQEVTMRCQPILGHNTVFWYRQTMMQGLELLAYFRNRAPLDDSGMPKDRFSAEMPDATLATLKIQPSEPRDSAVYFCASGIQARYGYTFGSGTRLTVV.

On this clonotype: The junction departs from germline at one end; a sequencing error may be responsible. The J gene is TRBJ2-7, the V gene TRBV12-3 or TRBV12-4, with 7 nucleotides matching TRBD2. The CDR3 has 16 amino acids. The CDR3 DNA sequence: TGTGTCAGCAGCCCCGGCGGGGGTAGTGCCGCCTACGAGCAGTACTTC. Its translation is CVSSPGGGSAAYEQYF.

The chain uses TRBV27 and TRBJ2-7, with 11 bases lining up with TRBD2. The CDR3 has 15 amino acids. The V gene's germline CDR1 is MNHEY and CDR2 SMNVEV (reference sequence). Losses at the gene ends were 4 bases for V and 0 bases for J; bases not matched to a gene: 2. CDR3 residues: CASSWGLADSYEQYF. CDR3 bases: TGTGCCAGCAGTTGGGGACTAGCGGACTCCTACGAGCAGTACTTC.

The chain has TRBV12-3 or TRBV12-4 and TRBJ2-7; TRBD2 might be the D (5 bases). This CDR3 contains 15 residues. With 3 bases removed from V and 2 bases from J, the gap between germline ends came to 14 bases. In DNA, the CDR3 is TGTGCCAGCAGTTTTGAGGGTCCAGGCCCCTACGAGCAGTACTTC. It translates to CASSFEGPGPYEQYF.

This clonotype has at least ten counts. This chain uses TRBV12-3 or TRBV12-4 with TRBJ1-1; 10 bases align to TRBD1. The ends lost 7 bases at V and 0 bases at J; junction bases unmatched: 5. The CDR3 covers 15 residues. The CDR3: CASITGTGVNTEAFF. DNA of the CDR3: TGTGCCAGCATCACCGGGACAGGGGTGAACACTGAAGCTTTCTTT.

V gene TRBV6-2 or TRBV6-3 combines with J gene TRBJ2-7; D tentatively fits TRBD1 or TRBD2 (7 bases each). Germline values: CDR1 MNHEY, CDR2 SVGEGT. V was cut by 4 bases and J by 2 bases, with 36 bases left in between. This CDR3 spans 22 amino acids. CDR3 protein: CASSLEQSTRDSGIQITYEQYF. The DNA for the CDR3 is TGTGCCAGCAGTTTAGAGCAAAGTACCCGGGACAGCGGGATTCAAATCACCTACGAGCAGTACTTC.

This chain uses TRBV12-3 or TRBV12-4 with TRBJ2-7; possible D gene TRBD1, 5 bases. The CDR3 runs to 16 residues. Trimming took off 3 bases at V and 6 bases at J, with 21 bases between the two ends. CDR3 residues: CASSFIVQALKGEQYF. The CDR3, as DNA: TGTGCCAGCAGTTTTATAGTACAGGCCCTCAAAGGCGAGCAGTACTTC.

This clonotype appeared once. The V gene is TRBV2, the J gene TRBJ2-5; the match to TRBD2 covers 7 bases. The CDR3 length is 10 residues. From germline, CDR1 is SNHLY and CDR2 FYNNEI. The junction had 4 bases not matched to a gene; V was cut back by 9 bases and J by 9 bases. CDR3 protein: CASAGGSQYF. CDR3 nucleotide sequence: TGTGCCAGTGCCGGGGGGTCCCAGTACTTC.

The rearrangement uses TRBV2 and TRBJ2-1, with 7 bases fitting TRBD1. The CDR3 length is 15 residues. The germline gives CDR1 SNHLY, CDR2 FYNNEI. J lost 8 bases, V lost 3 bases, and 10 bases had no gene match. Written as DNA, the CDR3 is TGTGCCAGCAGTGAGGTGGCAGGGGGTTTCTATGAGCAGTTCTTC. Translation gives CASSEVAGGFYEQFF.

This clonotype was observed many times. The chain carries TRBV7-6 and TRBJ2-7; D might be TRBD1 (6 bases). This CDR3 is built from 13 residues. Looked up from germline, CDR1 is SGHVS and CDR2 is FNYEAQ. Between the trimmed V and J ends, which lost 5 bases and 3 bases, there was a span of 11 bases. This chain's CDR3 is CASSRDTYYEQYF. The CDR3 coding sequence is TGTGCCAGCAGCCGGGACACTTACTACGAGCAGTACTTC.

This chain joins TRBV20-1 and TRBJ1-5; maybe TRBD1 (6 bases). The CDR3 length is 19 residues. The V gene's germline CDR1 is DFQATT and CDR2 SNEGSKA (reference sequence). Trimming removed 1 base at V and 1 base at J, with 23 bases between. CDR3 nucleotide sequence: TGCAGTGCTAGAGCAAACAGGGAGGGCCCCCGGGGGAGCAATCAGCCCCAGCATTTT. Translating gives CSARANREGPRGSNQPQHF.

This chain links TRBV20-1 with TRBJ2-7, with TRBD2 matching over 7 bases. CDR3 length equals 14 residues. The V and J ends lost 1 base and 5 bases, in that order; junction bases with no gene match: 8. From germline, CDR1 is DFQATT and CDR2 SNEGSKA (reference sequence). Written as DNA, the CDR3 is TGCAGTGCTAGAGGGGGGGGTCGATTGGACGAGCAGTACTTC. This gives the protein CSARGGGRLDEQYF.

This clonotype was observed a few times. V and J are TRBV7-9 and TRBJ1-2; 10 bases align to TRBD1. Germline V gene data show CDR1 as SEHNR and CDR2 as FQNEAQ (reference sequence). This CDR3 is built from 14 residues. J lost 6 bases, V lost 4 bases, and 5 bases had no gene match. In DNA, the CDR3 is TGTGCCAGCAGCTCACGGACAGGGGGGAATGGCTACACCTTC. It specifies CASSSRTGGNGYTF.

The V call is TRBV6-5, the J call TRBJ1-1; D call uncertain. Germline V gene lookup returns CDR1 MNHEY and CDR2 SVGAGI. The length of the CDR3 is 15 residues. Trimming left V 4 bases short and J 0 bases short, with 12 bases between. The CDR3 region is CASSSTAPLNTEAFF. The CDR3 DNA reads TGTGCCAGCAGTTCGACGGCCCCGTTGAACACTGAAGCTTTCTTT.

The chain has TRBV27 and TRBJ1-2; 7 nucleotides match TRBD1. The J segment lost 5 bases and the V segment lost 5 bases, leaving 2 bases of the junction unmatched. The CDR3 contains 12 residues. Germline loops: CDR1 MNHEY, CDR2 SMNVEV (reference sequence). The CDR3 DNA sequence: TGTGCCAGCAGTGACAGGGTATATGGCTACACCTTC. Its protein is CASSDRVYGYTF.